This TCR beta chain was recorded in a study of response to subunit inactivated influenza vaccine. One entry per CDR3 protein, called by TCRdb with MiXCR from the RT-PCR reads. This sample carries 500,000 to 600,000 distinct CDR3 sequences, 10% to 15% of them seen once, and the ten largest clones take roughly 10%. The CDR3 is 17 amino acids. Germline loops: CDR1 LGHNA, CDR2 YSLEER. V lost 0 bases, J lost 4 bases, and 8 bases stayed unmatched. The specimen comprised PBMCs from blood, sampled on the day of vaccination. This TCR came from a man in his fifties or sixties who received an inactivated influenza vaccine. The chain links TRBV4-3 to TRBJ2-3; 9 nucleotides agree with TRBD2. The CDR3: CASSQDVGGRASDTQYF. In DNA, the CDR3 is TGCGCCAGCAGCCAAGATGTCGGCGGGAGGGCATCAGATACGCAGTATTTT.